Detailed here is one T cell receptor beta chain. In germline, CDR1 is SQVTM, CDR2 ANQGSEA. The CDR3 is made up of 17 amino acids. V lost 0 bases, J lost 0 bases, and 7 bases stayed unmatched. This entry is derived from a study of blood T cell repertoires in COVID-19. For the study at large: T cells, B-cell-depleted T cells, or PBMCs provided the cDNA or gDNA that served as material.

Sequencing was performed with immunoSEQ multiplex PCR; in TCRdb, only in-frame clones are kept and a portion is missing. The sample lists approximately 69,000 clones; under 85% were seen once. The sequenced sample consisted of peripheral blood. The receptor was isolated from a man between 60 and 70 years old with acute or convalescent COVID-19. V usage is TRBV29-1 and J usage is TRBJ2-2; 7 bases map to TRBD2. The CDR3 is CSVEDWARGANTGELFF. CDR3 coding DNA: TGCAGCGTTGAAGATTGGGCTCGGGGGGCGAACACCGGGGAGCTGTTTTTT.